This T cell receptor beta chain was identified in a study of PD-1 blockade in classical Hodgkin lymphoma. Across the whole study: Nivolumab dosing for patients was 3 mg/kg, administered intravenously every 2 weeks.

Assay: immunoSEQ multiplex PCR; the TCRdb copy retains only in-frame clones and omits some. The sample records about 99,000 clones, around 81% being singletons. As regards this clone: Its antigen is currently unknown.

General study results and limits: When set against healthy donors, newly diagnosed patients were reported to show lower baseline TCR diversity. The baseline diversity of complete responders showed similarity to that of newly diagnosed patients. The CD4+ diversity rise by C4D1 was clearest in complete responders.

The CDR3 runs 17 residues. Germline lookup yields CDR1 SGHNT and CDR2 YYREEE (reference sequence). Trimming cost V 0 bases and J 1 base; bases outside gene matches: 6. There was relapse after autologous stem cell transplantation in every patient, and there was variation in brentuximab vedotin exposure. The source was peripheral blood mononuclear cells (PBMCs), collected before the second cycle of nivolumab. This receptor was obtained from a human donor with classical Hodgkin lymphoma. The chain links TRBV5-4 to TRBJ2-3, with 9 bases identical to TRBD2. The CDR3 sequence is CASSLASGIGGTDTQYF. Here the CDR3 DNA reads TGTGCCAGCAGCTTGGCTAGCGGGATAGGGGGCACAGATACGCAGTATTTT.